Below, one TCR beta chain is given with its context. As yet, its antigen is unknown. The RNA, about 0.5 to 1 ug, was put through reverse transcription using random hexamers. TCRdb fed the immunoSEQ multiplex PCR reads into MiXCR, producing one record per CDR3 protein. The sample records approximately 190,000 distinct CDR3 sequences, around 95% being singletons. These data are taken from a study of CD8 T cells in Susac syndrome. The wider study: The Susac syndrome patients that were sequenced included about six with active disease and fewer than 10 in remission. General study findings and limits: Clonal expansion involving Susac CD8+ cells peaked in TEMRA cells and active patients.

This CDR3 comprises 12 residues. The ends were cut back, 6 bases at V and 4 bases at J, with 9 bases in the middle. Germline CDR1 and CDR2: MDHEN and SYDVKM. The sequence derives from a human donor with Susac syndrome. V is TRBV28 and J is TRBJ1-2; D is uncertain. Sequencing was done on a sample of CD8+ T cells from PBMCs. CDR3 sequence reads: CASSKPVYGYTF. CDR3 in DNA: TGTGCCAGCAGCAAACCCGTCTATGGCTACACCTTC.